The 10 T cell receptor beta chains in this list originate from one sample, sequenced in a study of technical replicates of blood from several donors. TCRdb's table, derived via immunoSEQ multiplex PCR, lists solely in-frame clones and lacks some. This table has about 100,000 clones, approximately 96% appearing once. Sequenced material: T cells isolated from PBMCs. The receptor source for this set is a human donor in good health.

Only one count was recorded for this clone. The rearrangement links TRBV4-1 to TRBJ2-1; 7 nucleotides match TRBD1. The germline CDR1 and CDR2 sequences are MGHRA and YSYEKL. The CDR3 runs 18 residues. Trimming removed 2 bases from V and 3 bases from J; junction bases left unmatched: 13. Here the CDR3 DNA reads TGCGCCAGCAGCCAAAGGGCCTTATCGGACAGGAGCTACAATGAGCAGTTCTTC. Amino acid sequence: CASSQRALSDRSYNEQFF.

CDR3 region: CASSLTNTLSREGYEQYF. In DNA, the CDR3 is TGTGCCAGCAGCCTTACCAATACTCTTTCGCGGGAGGGCTACGAGCAGTACTTC. The gene calls are TRBV4-2 and TRBJ2-7; 9 positions agree with TRBD2. The CDR3 covers 18 residues. Per the germline V gene, CDR1 is LGHNA and CDR2 is YNFKEQ. V was clipped by 4 bases and J by 3 bases; unmatched bases: 16.

This clone was seen once. A junction end diverges from the germline sequence, so it may reflect a read error. The rearrangement links TRBV11-2 to TRBJ2-7; TRBD1 matches 8 bases. This CDR3 has 13 amino acids. The germline V gene has CDR1 SGHAT and CDR2 FQNNGV. This CDR3 reads CASSSEYDRGGNF. CDR3 DNA: TGTGCCAGCAGCTCAGAGTACGACAGGGGCGGAAACTTC.

This chain connects TRBV6-6 to TRBJ2-1; D may be TRBD2 (6 bases). V was trimmed by 0 bases and J by 6 bases, leaving 15 bases between them. This CDR3 has 16 residues. Germline lookup yields CDR1 MNHNY and CDR2 SVGAGI (reference sequence). The CDR3: CASSYSSGGGINEQFF. The DNA of the CDR3 is TGTGCCAGCAGTTACTCGTCGGGTGGAGGGATCAATGAGCAGTTCTTC.

The DNA of the CDR3 is TGTGCCAGTAGGCGACAGGGGTCTGGGGCCAACGTCCTGACTTTC. It is translated as CASRRQGSGANVLTF. The chain recombines TRBV19 with TRBJ2-6; TRBD1 matches at 8 bases. Germline V gene data show CDR1 as LNHDA and CDR2 as SQIVND (reference sequence). Germline trimming cut 6 bases from V and 1 base from J; bases unmatched to any gene: 2. There are 15 residues in the CDR3.

This chain joins TRBV27 and TRBJ1-5; weak D call: TRBD1 (5 bases). Per germline, CDR1 MNHEY and CDR2 SMNVEV (reference sequence). Trimming removed 2 bases at V and 6 bases at J, with 14 bases between. CDR3 length: 15 amino acids. The CDR3 is CASSLRAEGSQPQHF. The CDR3 region has the DNA TGTGCCAGCAGTTTAAGGGCGGAGGGGAGTCAGCCCCAGCATTTT.

The CDR3 spells CASSQSYRGTNEKLFF. For the CDR3, the DNA is TGTGCCAGCAGCCAATCCTACAGGGGAACTAATGAAAAACTGTTTTTT. This rearrangement joins TRBV14 to TRBJ1-4; 7 nucleotides align to TRBD1. Germline CDR1 and CDR2: SGHDN and FVKESK. The CDR3 runs to 16 residues. Trimming took 2 bases from V and 1 from J; bases not matched to a gene: 4.

V is TRBV19 and J is TRBJ1-5; D unclear. The CDR3 covers 12 residues. V was pared by 1 base and J by 6 bases, with 4 bases between. Germline CDR1 LNHDA, CDR2 SQIVND (reference sequence). The CDR3 reads CASSIGGQPQHF. The CDR3 nucleotides are TGTGCCAGTAGTATAGGAGGTCAGCCCCAGCATTTT.

The V gene is TRBV9, the J gene TRBJ2-7; D perhaps matches TRBD2 (5 bases). This CDR3 comprises 14 residues. The germline V gene encodes CDR1 SGDLS and CDR2 YYNGEE. Trimming pared 3 bases from V and 6 bases from J, leaving 16 bases between. CDR3 nucleotide sequence: TGTGCCAGCAGCGCGGACCCCACTAGTCGCGAGCAGTACTTC. Its protein is CASSADPTSREQYF.

This sequence joins TRBV18 and TRBJ1-1; 7 nucleotides line up with TRBD1. Germline loops: CDR1 KGHSH, CDR2 LQKENI. The V and J ends lost 1 base and 4 bases, in that order; junction bases with no gene match: 3. This CDR3 spans 14 amino acids. CDR3 coding DNA: TGTGCCAGCTCACCACGACAGGGTCTCACTGAAGCTTTCTTT. Amino acid sequence: CASSPRQGLTEAFF.